Following are 29 T cell receptor beta chains from one sample sequenced in a study of neurological immune-mediated disorders. In TCRdb, the 5' RACE reads were re-called with MiXCR into one record per CDR3 protein. The data contain tens of thousands of distinct CDR3 sequences, roughly 4.1% of them singletons. What was sequenced was PBMCs. All receptors derive from a woman in her sixties with multiple sclerosis.

This clonotype was counted ten times or more. This chain uses TRBV15 with TRBJ2-3; TRBD2 matches 7 bases. This CDR3 has 13 residues. CDR1 LNHNV and CDR2 YYDKDF come from the germline V gene (reference sequence). Trimming cost V 5 bases and J 6 bases; bases outside gene matches: 5. The chain's CDR3 is CATSVGGSDTQYF. CDR3 nucleotides: TGTGCCACCAGCGTGGGAGGGAGTGATACGCAGTATTTT.

This clonotype was seen ten or more times. The chain joins TRBV5-6 to TRBJ1-5; TRBD1 aligns across 7 bases. Germline CDR1 SGHDT, CDR2 YYEEEE. Losses at the gene ends were 3 bases for V and 7 bases for J; bases not matched to a gene: 13. The CDR3 contains 16 residues. CDR3 in amino acids: CASSSTGRLGRQPQHF. DNA for the CDR3: TGTGCCAGCAGCTCGACAGGGAGGCTTGGTCGACAGCCCCAGCATTTT.

The chain couples TRBV7-9 to TRBJ2-5; TRBD1 agrees at 8 bases. Germline CDR1 reads SEHNR; CDR2 reads FQNEAQ (reference sequence). This CDR3 has 14 residues. V gave up 2 bases and J gave up 5 bases; unmatched junction bases: 4. The CDR3 loop is CASSLIRTGETQYF. DNA of the CDR3: TGTGCCAGCAGCTTAATCCGGACAGGGGAGACCCAGTACTTC.

In this sample, this clonotype turned up a few times. This chain joins TRBV20-1 and TRBJ2-3, with a tentative D call TRBD2 (6 bases). Germline lookup yields CDR1 DFQATT and CDR2 SNEGSKA (reference sequence). With 3 bases removed from V and 4 bases from J, the gap between germline ends came to 11 bases. The CDR3 loop spans 13 amino acids. The CDR3 DNA is TGCAGTGCTAGCGCCCTAGCGTCAGATACGCAGTATTTT. Translation gives CSASALASDTQYF.

The sample holds many counts of this clonotype. This rearrangement joins TRBV12-3 or TRBV12-4 to TRBJ1-2; D gene uncertain. This CDR3 comprises 15 residues. The germline V and J ends were trimmed by 4 bases and 4 bases, with 16 bases remaining between them. This CDR3 reads CASSSPLGKIYGYTF. The CDR3 nucleotides are TGTGCCAGCAGTTCCCCCCTGGGGAAGATCTATGGCTACACCTTC.

There are many counts of this clonotype. This chain joins TRBV6-2 or TRBV6-3 and TRBJ2-7; D possibly corresponds to TRBD1 (5 bases). Germline CDR1 is MNHEY and CDR2 is SVGEGT. V lost 5 bases to trimming and J lost 4 bases, with 9 bases between them. CDR3 length: 12 amino acids. The DNA for the CDR3 is TGTGCCAGCAGTACAGACAGTTACGAGCAGTACGTC. It specifies CASSTDSYEQYV.

The rearrangement joins TRBV20-1 to TRBJ2-3; 8 bases are a match to TRBD1. CDR1 DFQATT and CDR2 SNEGSKA come from the germline V gene (reference sequence). The CDR3 length is 14 residues. Trimming removed 7 bases from V and 2 bases from J; junction bases left unmatched: 8. The CDR3 DNA reads as TGCAGTGTGGAAGGACAGGGAACCACAGATACGCAGTATTTT. It yields the protein CSVEGQGTTDTQYF.

This clonotype was detected many times. This chain uses TRBV20-1 with TRBJ1-4; 9 positions agree with TRBD1. Germline V gives CDR1 DFQATT, CDR2 SNEGSKA (reference sequence). The CDR3 extends over 14 amino acids. V gave up 4 bases and J gave up 13 bases; unmatched junction bases: 13. The DNA for the CDR3 is TGCAGTGCTACGCCGGGACAGGGTGAACCCGTACTGTTTTTT. Its translation: CSATPGQGEPVLFF.

Only a few counts were recorded for this clonotype. The DNA of the CDR3 is TGCAGTGCTACAACAGGGGTTTGGTACAATGAGCAGTTCTTC. Translation: CSATTGVWYNEQFF. This chain joins TRBV20-1 and TRBJ2-1; the match to TRBD1 covers 7 bases. Per the germline V gene, CDR1 is DFQATT and CDR2 is SNEGSKA (reference sequence). The CDR3 runs 14 residues. V shed 4 bases and J 4 bases; nucleotides not matched to a gene: 7.

There are many counts of this clonotype. The chain employs TRBV12-3 or TRBV12-4 and TRBJ2-1, with D possibly being TRBD2 (5 bases). This CDR3 region has 14 residues. Trimming took 5 bases from V and 10 from J, leaving 18 bases between them. The CDR3 region is CASSPGLASREQFF. The DNA of the CDR3 is TGTGCCAGCAGTCCAGGACTGGCCAGTAGGGAGCAGTTCTTC.

This clonotype has a count of ten or more. The chain has TRBV20-1 and TRBJ1-2; D gene unclear. There are 12 residues in the CDR3. CDR1 and CDR2 from the germline V gene are DFQATT and SNEGSKA (reference sequence). V gave up 6 bases and J gave up 6 bases, with 14 bases separating them. The CDR3 reads CSALGEPDGYTF. In nucleotides, the CDR3 is TGCAGTGCCCTGGGTGAGCCGGATGGCTACACCTTC.

This clonotype was counted ten times or more. CDR3 bases: TGCAGTGCCCTCATCGGGTTGGAGACCCAGTACTTC. It is translated as CSALIGLETQYF. The V gene is TRBV20-1, the J gene TRBJ2-5; D gene ambiguous. V was pared by 6 bases and J by 5 bases, with 13 bases between. The CDR3 contains 12 residues. From germline, CDR1 is DFQATT and CDR2 SNEGSKA (reference sequence).

This clonotype has ten or more counts. The rearrangement joins TRBV10-1 to TRBJ2-7; maybe TRBD1 (6 bases). Germline V gene lookup returns CDR1 WNHNN and CDR2 SYGVQD (reference sequence). Trimming shortened V by 6 bases and J by 6 bases, and 15 bases separated the two germline ends. CDR3 size: 13 residues. CDR3 region: CASSRQVASEQYF. DNA of the CDR3: TGCGCCAGCAGCCGACAGGTCGCGAGCGAGCAGTACTTC.

This clonotype was seen at least ten times. The chain carries TRBV20-1 and TRBJ1-2; D gene ambiguous. V was trimmed by 6 bases and J by 3 bases, leaving 14 bases between them. Looked up from germline, CDR1 is DFQATT and CDR2 is SNEGSKA (reference sequence). CDR3 length equals 13 residues. The CDR3 DNA reads as TGCAGTGCCGGGGTTGGGAGTCACTATGGCTACACCTTC. This gives the protein CSAGVGSHYGYTF.

CDR3 sequence (DNA): TGTGCCAGCAGCACGGACGGAGTTAGCACAGATACGCAGTATTTT. Translation: CASSTDGVSTDTQYF. V gene TRBV5-5 combines with J gene TRBJ2-3, with unresolved D. V was pared by 4 bases and J by 0 bases, with 12 bases between. CDR1 SGHKS and CDR2 YYEKEE come from the germline V gene (reference sequence). This CDR3 comprises 15 residues.

Many counts were recorded for this clonotype. This chain links TRBV11-2 with TRBJ1-6, with D perhaps matching TRBD1 (5 bases). CDR3 length: 14 amino acids. CDR1 and CDR2 from the germline V gene are SGHAT and FQNNGV. Trimming cost V 6 bases and J 5 bases, with 11 bases left between them. In DNA form, the CDR3 reads TGTGCCAGCAGTAGTGGAGGGGATAATTCACCCCTCCACTTT. Protein product: CASSSGGDNSPLHF.

This clonotype was observed at least ten times. The chain recombines TRBV2 with TRBJ1-6, with 9 bases that match TRBD1. The CDR3 totals 15 residues. After removal of 7 bases from V and 9 bases from J, the junction contained 10 bases not matched to a gene. The germline CDR1 and CDR2 sequences are SNHLY and FYNNEI. Here the CDR3 reads CASNTGTGSRSPLHF. Written as DNA, the CDR3 is TGTGCCAGCAACACCGGGACAGGGTCTCGTTCACCCCTCCACTTT.

This clonotype was seen at least ten times. The J gene is TRBJ1-2, the V gene TRBV10-3; TRBD1 might be the D (5 bases). Deletions cut 11 bases from V and 0 bases from J, with 16 bases between. The CDR3 covers 14 residues. Per germline, CDR1 ENHRY and CDR2 SYGVKD. The CDR3 nucleotides are TGTGCCTCGACTTTACAGGACCCTAACTATGGCTACACCTTC. Translation gives CASTLQDPNYGYTF.

The chain joins TRBV20-1 to TRBJ2-7; no clear D gene. Trimming stripped 3 bases from V and 4 bases from J, with 7 bases between. The germline V gene has CDR1 DFQATT and CDR2 SNEGSKA (reference sequence). The CDR3 has 11 residues. The CDR3 here is CSASDVYEQYV. The CDR3 DNA follows: TGCAGTGCTAGTGACGTTTACGAGCAGTACGTC.

The table lists this clonotype with a few counts. The rearrangement uses TRBV12-3 or TRBV12-4 and TRBJ2-3; 8 nucleotides line up with TRBD2. Unmatched junction bases numbered 13, after V lost 6 bases and J lost 5 bases. The CDR3 is 16 amino acids. The CDR3 region has the DNA TGTGCCAGCAGGCGTAGCGGGAACGACCGGGGAGATACGCAGTATTTT. Translation: CASRRSGNDRGDTQYF.

This clonotype has at least ten counts. The chain combines TRBV29-1 with TRBJ1-4; possibly TRBD1 for D (6 bases). Germline CDR1 is SQVTM and CDR2 is ANQGSEA. The V and J ends lost 6 bases and 7 bases respectively, with 12 bases between them. CDR3 size: 12 residues. CDR3 amino acids: CSVAGHREKLFF. CDR3 sequence (DNA): TGCAGCGTAGCGGGACACCGTGAAAAACTGTTTTTT.

This clonotype turned up a few times. This chain joins TRBV12-3 or TRBV12-4 and TRBJ1-3; D gene uncertain. There are 12 residues in the CDR3. The germline V and J ends were trimmed by 5 bases and 2 bases, with 4 bases remaining between them. The CDR3 DNA sequence: TGTGCCAGCAGTGAAACTGGAAACACCATATATTTT. This codes for CASSETGNTIYF.

This clonotype was observed many times. V is TRBV3-1 and J is TRBJ1-1; D ambiguous. Germline V gene sequence: CDR1 LGHDT, CDR2 YNNKEL (reference sequence). Trimming removed 0 bases at V and 8 bases at J, with 7 bases between. The CDR3 contains 12 residues. DNA of the CDR3: TGTGCCAGCAGCCAAGATCTGGCCGAAGCTTTCTTT. It encodes CASSQDLAEAFF.

In its sample, this clonotype was seen many times. V is TRBV4-3 and J is TRBJ2-2; D gene uncertain. Deletions cut 1 base from V and 6 bases from J, with 15 bases between. CDR3 size: 16 residues. Per germline, CDR1 LGHNA and CDR2 YSLEER. CDR3 sequence (DNA): TGCGCCAGCAGCCAAGCTTGGCTAGTAGTGGCCGGGGAGCTGTTTTTT. The encoded protein is CASSQAWLVVAGELFF.

The genes are TRBV7-8 and TRBJ2-2, with no clear D. Germline loops: CDR1 SGHVS, CDR2 FQNEAQ. There are 16 residues in the CDR3. Trimming stripped 4 bases from V and 4 bases from J, with 16 bases between. The CDR3 sequence is CASSYGSRQLTGELFF. CDR3 coding DNA: TGTGCCAGCAGCTACGGATCCAGGCAACTCACCGGGGAGCTGTTTTTT. Supplemented by reference TRBV7-8 and TRBJ2-2, the full variable domain reads GAGVSQSPRYKVAKRGQDVALRCDPISGHVSLFWYQQALGQGPEFLTYFQNEAQLDKSGLPSDRFFAERPEGSVSTLKIQRTQQEDSAVYLCASSYGSRQLTGELFFGEGSRLTVL.

This clonotype was detected ten times or more. J is TRBJ1-5 and V is TRBV3-1, with 8 bases matching TRBD1. V lost 4 bases, J lost 0 bases, and 5 bases stayed unmatched. The CDR3 runs to 16 residues. CDR1 is LGHDT, CDR2 YNNKEL, per germline (reference sequence). The CDR3 DNA sequence: TGTGCCAGCAGCCTTAGACAGGGGTATAGCAATCAGCCCCAGCATTTT. It encodes CASSLRQGYSNQPQHF. The full variable domain, in which reference TRBV3-1 and TRBJ1-5 provide the parts outside the CDR3, is DTAVSQTPKYLVTQMGNDKSIKCEQNLGHDTMYWYKQDSKKFLKIMFSYNNKELIINETVPNRFSPKSPDKAHLNLHINSLELGDSAVYFCASSLRQGYSNQPQHFGDGTRLSIL.

This clonotype was counted ten times or more. This chain connects TRBV28 to TRBJ1-5, with a possible D match to TRBD1 (6 bases). This CDR3 is 12 amino acids long. V was clipped by 7 bases and J by 7 bases, with 11 bases between them. CDR1 and CDR2 (germline): MDHEN, SYDVKM. CDR3 protein: CASITGGQPQHF. CDR3 DNA: TGTGCCAGCATCACGGGGGGCCAGCCCCAGCATTTT.

This clonotype was observed at least ten times. This sequence joins TRBV3-1 and TRBJ2-5; D ambiguous. From germline, CDR1 is LGHDT and CDR2 YNNKEL (reference sequence). The CDR3 is made up of 14 amino acids. Trimming cost V 1 base and J 5 bases, with 11 bases left between them. CDR3 sequence (DNA): TGTGCCAGCAGCCAAGGGGGTATCGGGGAGACCCAGTACTTC. Its translation: CASSQGGIGETQYF.

This clonotype was counted many times. The V call is TRBV7-2, the J call TRBJ2-1, with D possibly matching TRBD2 (6 bases). This CDR3 has 16 amino acids. CDR1 and CDR2 from the germline V gene are SGHTA and FQGNSA. V lost 0 bases to trimming and J lost 2 bases, with 11 bases between them. CDR3 sequence: CASSLAPSETYNEQFF. The CDR3 nucleotides are TGTGCCAGCAGCTTAGCGCCTAGCGAGACCTACAATGAGCAGTTCTTC.